This entry describes one TCR beta chain. V was clipped by 5 bases and J by 4 bases, with 6 bases between them. CDR1 is DFQATT and CDR2 is SNEGSKA in the germline V gene (reference sequence). This CDR3 is built from 11 residues. TCRdb's copy holds only in-frame clones and misses some; the assay was immunoSEQ multiplex PCR. The table shows 45,000 or so clones, with approximately 89% occurring only once. This specimen comes from a study of control samples from healthy donors and cancer patients. The specimen was PBMCs. The receptor's source is a woman aged 60-70 years with lung cancer. This chain connects TRBV20-1 to TRBJ2-4; D possibly corresponds to TRBD2 (6 bases). The DNA of the CDR3 is TGCAGTGCTGGGACTAAAAACATTCAGTACTTC. Translating gives CSAGTKNIQYF.